The 26 T cell receptor beta chains below all came from one sample that was sequenced in a study of tumor and adjacent non-tumor tissue in lung cancer. RNA was extracted from bulk tissue without any cell sorting. TCRbeta libraries were built with three rounds of nested PCR, modified from ARM-PCR. TCRdb used MiXCR to reprocess the multiplex PCR reads, holding one entry per CDR3 protein. The data contain 65,000 to 75,000 distinct CDR3 sequences, 73% of them singletons. Specimen: lung tumor tissue. The receptors come from a man aged 55 to 69 with non-small cell lung cancer.

A remark on this clonotype: At one end the junction does not follow the germline gene, possibly because of a read error. This chain uses TRBV12-3 or TRBV12-4 with TRBJ1-5; D might be TRBD1 (6 bases). The CDR3 spans 13 residues. CDR3 in amino acids: CASSADSLQLQHF. Here the CDR3 DNA reads TGTGCCAGCAGTGCGGACAGCTTACAGCTCCAGCATTTT.

As concerns this clonotype: Germline is not matched at one junction end, which may reflect a read error. The chain joins TRBV20-1 to TRBJ1-3, with a weak D call TRBD1 (5 bases). Germline V gene sequence: CDR1 DFQATT, CDR2 SNEGSKA (reference sequence). The CDR3 spans 15 residues. The chain's CDR3 is CSGRVGDFAGNTIYF. The CDR3 DNA follows: TGCAGTGGTAGAGTAGGGGACTTCGCTGGAAACACCATATATTTT.

Concerning this clonotype: An end of the junction differs from the germline gene, which may be a read error. J is TRBJ2-7 and V is TRBV6-1; D ambiguous. The CDR3 has 11 residues. Germline values: CDR1 MNHNS, CDR2 SASEGT. DNA for the CDR3: TGCGCCAGCAGTGGAAAGCACGAGCAGTACTTC. Translation gives CASSGKHEQYF.

With respect to this clonotype: One end of the junction does not line up with germline, which may come from a read error. The rearrangement joins TRBV11-1 to TRBJ2-6, with D unclear. The CDR3 totals 13 residues. Germline-derived CDR1 and CDR2 are SGHAT and FQDESV (reference sequence). The CDR3 region is CTSCLETRAVLTF. The DNA of the CDR3 is TGTACCAGCTGCTTAGAGACTCGAGCCGTCCTGACTTTC.

The chain is built from TRBV20-1 and TRBJ2-7; tentative D call: TRBD2 (6 bases). V gave up 5 bases and J gave up 2 bases, with 7 bases separating them. The CDR3 contains 11 residues. The V gene's germline CDR1 is DFQATT and CDR2 SNEGSKA (reference sequence). DNA of the CDR3: TGCAGTGCTTCGGGGGCCTACGAGCAGTACTTC. Amino acid sequence: CSASGAYEQYF.

Of note for this clonotype: The junction differs from germline at one of its ends, possibly a read error. V and J are TRBV29-1 and TRBJ2-2, with D perhaps TRBD1 or TRBD2 (7 bases each). Germline CDR1 reads SQVTM; CDR2 reads ANQGSEA. The CDR3 loop spans 15 amino acids. In DNA, the CDR3 is TGCAGCGTTCTGAACAGGGGAGGGGACACCGGGGAGCTGCTTTTT. Amino acid sequence: CSVLNRGGDTGELLF.

In this sample, this clonotype turned up a few times. The rearrangement links TRBV7-9 to TRBJ2-5; a weak D match, TRBD1 (5 bases). The CDR3 runs 16 residues. V was trimmed by 1 base and J by 1 base, leaving 13 bases between them. The germline CDR1 and CDR2 sequences are SEHNR and FQNEAQ (reference sequence). CDR3 protein: CASSLVGQGSQETQYF. The CDR3 DNA reads TGTGCCAGCAGCTTAGTAGGGCAGGGATCCCAAGAGACCCAGTACTTC. Drawing the rest from reference TRBV7-9 and TRBJ2-5, the complete variable domain is DTGVSQNPRHKITKRGQNVTFRCDPISEHNRLYWYRQTLGQGPEFLTYFQNEAQLEKSRLLSDRFSAERPKGSFSTLEIQRTEQGDSAMYLCASSLVGQGSQETQYFGPGTRLLVL.

Notes on this clonotype: A read error is likely, as this CDR3 ends without the conserved phenylalanine or tryptophan. This chain joins TRBV10-3 and TRBJ2-6; TRBD2 is a possible D gene (7 bases). CDR1 is ENHRY, CDR2 SYGVKD, per germline. This CDR3 has 20 residues. CDR3 sequence: CAISEHGTNRRDTGANILTI. For the CDR3, the DNA is TGTGCCATCAGTGAACATGGGACTAACAGGAGGGACACTGGGGCCAACATCCTGACTATC.

As for this clonotype: At one boundary the junction diverges from the germline segment, which might be a read error. The chain combines TRBV10-1 with TRBJ1-1, with a tentative D call TRBD1 (5 bases). The CDR3 loop spans 13 amino acids. CDR1 is WNHNN, CDR2 SYGVQD, per germline (reference sequence). The CDR3 DNA is TGCACCAGTCTGCGGGGGTTCAACACTGAAGCTTTCTTT. This encodes CTSLRGFNTEAFF.

The sample holds a few counts of this clonotype. The CDR3 here is CATSDFVQGEVIQYF. The CDR3 region has the DNA TGTGCCACCAGTGATTTTGTACAGGGAGAGGTCATTCAGTACTTC. This sequence joins TRBV24-1 and TRBJ2-4; D is possibly TRBD1 (6 bases). Between the trimmed V and J ends, which lost 1 base and 9 bases, there was a span of 15 bases. Germline-derived CDR1 and CDR2 are KGHDR and SFDVKD. The CDR3 has 15 residues.

Points on this clonotype: A much larger clonotype is one base distant, so this may be a read error. This chain joins TRBV11-2 and TRBJ2-3, with a weak D call TRBD1 (6 bases). The CDR3 is 15 amino acids. From germline, CDR1 is SGHAT and CDR2 FQNNGV. The CDR3 nucleotides are TGTGCCAGCATCTTAGGGGGTCGGAGTGGAGATACGCAGTATTTT. Protein product: CASILGGRSGDTQYF. The full variable domain, in which reference TRBV11-2 and TRBJ2-3 provide the parts outside the CDR3, is EAGVAQSPRYKIIEKRQSVAFWCNPISGHATLYWYQQILGQGPKLLIQFQNNGVVDDSQLPKDRFSAERLKGVDSTLKIQPAKLEDSAVYLCASILGGRSGDTQYFGPGTRLTVL.

V is TRBV30 and J is TRBJ2-7, with 7 bases fitting TRBD2. The CDR3 runs 21 residues. Germline V gene data show CDR1 as GTSNPN and CDR2 as SVGIG (reference sequence). With 4 bases clipped from V and 3 bases from J, the junction kept 30 bases outside the gene matches. CDR3 DNA sequence: TGTGCCTGGAATAAGGACGAGGAGGGAGGGCCCCCGGGTATAAGCCTCTACGAGCAGTACTTC. It translates to CAWNKDEEGGPPGISLYEQYF.

This clonotype was detected a few times. With a much larger clone just one base away, this may be a read error. The chain joins TRBV5-1 to TRBJ1-1; the match to TRBD1 covers 8 bases. The CDR3 runs to 15 residues. Germline CDR1 SGHRS, CDR2 YFSETQ. The CDR3 here is CASSLGSGGFTGAFF. CDR3 nucleotide sequence: TGCGCCAGCAGCTTGGGCTCAGGGGGCTTCACTGGAGCTTTCTTT. Looking up the rest from reference TRBV5-1 and TRBJ1-1 gives the full variable domain: KAGVTQTPRYLIKTRGQQVTLSCSPISGHRSVSWYQQTPGQGLQFLFEYFSETQRNKGNFPGRFSGRQFSNSRSEMNVSTLELGDSALYLCASSLGSGGFTGAFFGQGTRLTVV.

To note about this clonotype: The junction departs from the called germline gene at one end, perhaps through a read error. CDR3 DNA sequence: TGTGCCGGCAGCGGGGACGGCTACGAGCAGTACTTC. Translated: CAGSGDGYEQYF. The rearrangement links TRBV9 to TRBJ2-7, with 7 nucleotides matching TRBD2. This CDR3 is built from 12 residues. Germline V gives CDR1 SGDLS, CDR2 YYNGEE.

Comment on this clonotype: Just one base apart from a much larger clone, this may be a read error. This chain links TRBV30 with TRBJ1-1, with D unclear. The CDR3 extends over 14 amino acids. Germline-derived CDR1 and CDR2 are GTSNPN and SVGIG (reference sequence). The CDR3 region is CTWSVDLQGTEAFF. The CDR3 coding sequence is TGTACCTGGAGTGTAGATCTCCAAGGGACTGAAGCTTTCTTT.

A note on this clonotype: A junction boundary mismatches the germline segment, possibly from a read error. The chain combines TRBV6-2 or TRBV6-3 with TRBJ2-7; 10 bases fit TRBD2. This CDR3 spans 14 amino acids. The germline V gene encodes CDR1 MNHEY and CDR2 SVGEGT. CDR3 bases: TGTGCCAGCAATTCAGCGGGAGGGCCAGGCGAGCTGTACTTC. This gives the protein CASNSAGGPGELYF.

The chain's CDR3 is CASSEVENTEAFF. CDR3 DNA sequence: TGTGCCAGCAGTGAGGTGGAGAACACTGAAGCTTTCTTT. The chain carries TRBV2 and TRBJ1-1; D remains ambiguous. In germline, CDR1 is SNHLY, CDR2 FYNNEI. V was pared by 3 bases and J by 1 base, with 6 bases between. The CDR3 is 13 amino acids.

There are a few counts of this clonotype. An end of the junction differs from the germline gene, which may be a read error. CDR3 nucleotides: TGCAATGCTAGGATTTTGTCCCGAAGCTCCTACGGGCGGTACTTC. It is translated as CNARILSRSSYGRYF. The chain couples TRBV20-1 to TRBJ2-7; unclear D gene. Germline values: CDR1 DFQATT, CDR2 SNEGSKA (reference sequence). CDR3 length equals 15 residues.

To note about this clonotype: One end of the junction does not line up with germline, which may come from a read error. V and J are TRBV20-1 and TRBJ1-2; D gene uncertain. This CDR3 comprises 14 residues. From germline, CDR1 is DFQATT and CDR2 SNEGSKA (reference sequence). CDR3 in amino acids: CSVRDHSENNGYTF. The CDR3 bases are TGCAGTGTTAGAGATCACTCGGAAAATAATGGCTACACCTTC.

Concerning this clonotype itself: Likely a read error: the CDR3 ends without its conserved phenylalanine or tryptophan. The chain carries TRBV29-1 and TRBJ2-7; D perhaps matches TRBD1 (6 bases). Germline V gene sequence: CDR1 SQVTM, CDR2 ANQGSEA. This CDR3 comprises 13 residues. The CDR3 loop is CGVEDRGSYEQYL. CDR3 bases: TGCGGCGTTGAAGATAGGGGGTCCTACGAGCAGTACTTA.

In regard to this clonotype: It is likely a read error, because the conserved phenylalanine at the end of the CDR3 is missing. Because the CDR3's place on the DNA is in doubt, the DNA is left out and the CDR3 is given as listed by TCRdb. The chain uses TRBV20-1 and TRBJ2-1. The V gene's germline CDR1 is DFQATT and CDR2 SNEGSKA (reference sequence). Counting both end residues, the CDR3 totals 13 amino acids. This CDR3 is CSPRDLPYNEQLS.

In the case of this clonotype: A junction end diverges from the germline sequence, so it may reflect a read error. The chain joins TRBV10-1 to TRBJ2-3; the match to TRBD2 covers 13 bases. Germline V gene sequence: CDR1 WNHNN, CDR2 SYGVQD (reference sequence). The CDR3 runs to 14 residues. The CDR3 nucleotides read TGCGCCAGCAATGGGGGACTAGCGGGAAATACACAGTATTTT. Encoded protein: CASNGGLAGNTQYF.

With respect to this clonotype: The junction does not match germline at one end; this may be a read error. The genes are TRBV6-5 and TRBJ1-2; 9 nucleotides line up with TRBD1. From germline, CDR1 is MNHEY and CDR2 SVGAGI. This CDR3 has 13 amino acids. CDR3 nucleotides: TGTGCTAGCAGTCACGGGACAGGGAGTGGCTACACCTTC. The encoded protein is CASSHGTGSGYTF.

A remark on this clonotype: This could be a read error, since a much larger clone is one nucleotide away. The genes are TRBV28 and TRBJ2-3, with D tentatively TRBD2 (5 bases). This CDR3 is 16 amino acids long. CDR1 MDHEN and CDR2 SYDVKM come from the germline V gene. V lost 5 bases and J 0 bases, leaving 15 bases between the germline ends. CDR3 in amino acids: CASSPELTGSTDTQYF. The CDR3 bases are TGTGCCAGCAGTCCAGAACTAACGGGAAGCACAGATACGCAGTATTTT.

In this sample, this clonotype turned up once. This likely comes from a read error, as the CDR3 has no conserved phenylalanine or tryptophan at its end. Because the CDR3's place on the DNA is in doubt, the DNA is left out and the CDR3 is given as listed by TCRdb. The chain joins TRBV20-1 to TRBJ2-1; the D call TRBD1 from the table was never checked on the DNA. The V gene's germline CDR1 is DFQATT and CDR2 SNEGSKA (reference sequence). The CDR3 totals 13 residues, both ends included. The CDR3: CSARVVGGQEQFS.

Comment on this clonotype: Without the conserved terminal phenylalanine or tryptophan, this CDR3 likely stems from a read error. The J gene is TRBJ1-4, the V gene TRBV7-9, with D unresolved. V shed 5 bases and J shed 9 bases, with 10 bases lying between them. Germline V gives CDR1 SEHNR, CDR2 FQNEAQ (reference sequence). CDR3 size: 12 residues. CDR3: CASSLEGQKLFL. In DNA form, the CDR3 reads TGTGCCAGCAGCCTTGAGGGTCAAAAACTGTTTCTT.